This T cell receptor (beta chain) was identified in a study of cytomegalovirus exposure and HLA in healthy donors. The ends were cut back, 4 bases at V and 7 bases at J, with 8 bases in the middle. From germline, CDR1 is SGHTA and CDR2 FQGTGA. The CDR3 runs 12 residues. Primers included in the PCR were 60 Vbeta and 13 Jbeta primers. TCRdb keeps only in-frame clones here, not all; method: immunoSEQ multiplex PCR. The sample lists about 160,000 clones, roughly 85% occurring once. The chain is built from TRBV7-3 and TRBJ1-5, with D unclear. The source is a woman between 25 and 40 years old in good health and CMV-seronegative. The sequencing input was PBMCs. The DNA for the CDR3 is TGTGCCAGCAGCTCGAGGGTGCAGCCCCAGCATTTT. It encodes CASSSRVQPQHF.